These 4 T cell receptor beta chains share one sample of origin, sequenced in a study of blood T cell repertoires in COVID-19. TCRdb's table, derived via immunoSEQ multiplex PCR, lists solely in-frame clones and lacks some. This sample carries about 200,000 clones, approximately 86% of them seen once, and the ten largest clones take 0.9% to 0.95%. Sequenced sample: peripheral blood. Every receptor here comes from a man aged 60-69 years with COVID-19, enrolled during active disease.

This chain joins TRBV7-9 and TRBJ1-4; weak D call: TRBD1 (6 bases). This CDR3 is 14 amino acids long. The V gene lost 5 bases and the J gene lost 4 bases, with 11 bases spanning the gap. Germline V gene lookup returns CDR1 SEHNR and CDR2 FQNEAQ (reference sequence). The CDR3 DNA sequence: TGTGCCAGCAGCGCAGGACAGCTTAATGAAAAACTGTTTTTT. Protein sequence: CASSAGQLNEKLFF.

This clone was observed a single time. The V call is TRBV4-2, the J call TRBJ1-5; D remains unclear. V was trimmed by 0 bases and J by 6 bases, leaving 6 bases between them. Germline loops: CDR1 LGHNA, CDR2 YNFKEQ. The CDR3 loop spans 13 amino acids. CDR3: CASSQEESQPQHF. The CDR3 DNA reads TGTGCCAGCAGCCAAGAGGAGAGTCAGCCCCAGCATTTT.

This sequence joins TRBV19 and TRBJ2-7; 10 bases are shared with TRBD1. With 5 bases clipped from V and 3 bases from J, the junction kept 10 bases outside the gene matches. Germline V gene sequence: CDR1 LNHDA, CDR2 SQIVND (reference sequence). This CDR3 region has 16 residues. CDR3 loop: CASSEPGQGGIYEQYF. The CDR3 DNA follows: TGTGCCAGTAGTGAACCTGGACAGGGGGGCATCTACGAGCAGTACTTC.

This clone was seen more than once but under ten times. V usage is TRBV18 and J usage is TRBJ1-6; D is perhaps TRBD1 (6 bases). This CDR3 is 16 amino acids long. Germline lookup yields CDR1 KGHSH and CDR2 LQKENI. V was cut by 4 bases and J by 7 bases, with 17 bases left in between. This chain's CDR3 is CASSLGARGPNSPLHF. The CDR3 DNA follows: TGTGCCAGCTCACTTGGGGCCAGGGGCCCAAATTCACCCCTCCACTTT.